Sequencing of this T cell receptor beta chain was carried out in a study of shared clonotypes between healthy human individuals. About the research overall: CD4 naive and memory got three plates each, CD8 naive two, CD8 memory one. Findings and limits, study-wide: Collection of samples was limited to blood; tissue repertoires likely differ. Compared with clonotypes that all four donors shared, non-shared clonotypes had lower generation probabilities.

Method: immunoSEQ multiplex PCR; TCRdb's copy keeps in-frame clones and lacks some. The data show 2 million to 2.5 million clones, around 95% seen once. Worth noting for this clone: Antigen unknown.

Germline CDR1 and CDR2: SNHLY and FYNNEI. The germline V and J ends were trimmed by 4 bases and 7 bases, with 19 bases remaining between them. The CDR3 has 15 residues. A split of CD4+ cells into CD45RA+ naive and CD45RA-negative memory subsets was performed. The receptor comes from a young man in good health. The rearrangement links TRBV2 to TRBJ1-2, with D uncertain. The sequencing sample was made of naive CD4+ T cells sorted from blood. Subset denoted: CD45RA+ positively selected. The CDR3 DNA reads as TGTGCCAGCAGTGGTAACCAGAGAGTCTGGGGTGGCTACACCTTC. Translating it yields CASSGNQRVWGGYTF.